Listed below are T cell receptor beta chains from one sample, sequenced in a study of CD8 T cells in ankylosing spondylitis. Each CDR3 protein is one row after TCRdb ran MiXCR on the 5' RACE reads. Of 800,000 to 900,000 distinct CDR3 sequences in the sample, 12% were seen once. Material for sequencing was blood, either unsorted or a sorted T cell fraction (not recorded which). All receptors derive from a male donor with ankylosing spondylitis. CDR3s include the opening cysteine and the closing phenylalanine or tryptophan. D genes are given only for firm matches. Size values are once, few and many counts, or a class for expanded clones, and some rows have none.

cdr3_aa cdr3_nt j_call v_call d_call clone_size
CASSVVSRTRTQFF TGTGCCAGCAGCGTAGTTTCTAGAACTAGGACGCAGTTCTTC TRBJ2-1 TRBV9 NA many
CASSSTGQTFYEQYF TGTGCCAGCAGCTCCACGGGACAGACCTTCTACGAGCAGTACTTC TRBJ2-7 TRBV12-3/TRBV12-4 TRBD1 many
CSANRDRIKTGAFF TGCAGCGCGAACCGGGACAGGATCAAAACGGGGGCTTTCTTT TRBJ1-1 TRBV29-1 TRBD1 many
CASSTPSPGLAGVSSYNEQFF TGTGCCAGCAGCACCCCCTCGCCGGGACTAGCGGGAGTGAGCTCCTACAATGAGCAGTTCTTC TRBJ2-1 TRBV6-2/TRBV6-3 TRBD2 few
CASSLFRDYGYTF TGTGCCAGCAGCTTATTTAGGGACTATGGCTACACCTTC TRBJ1-2 TRBV7-2 NA NA
CATSRDATGSSYEQYF TGTGCCACCAGCAGAGATGCGACGGGAAGCTCCTACGAGCAGTACTTC TRBJ2-7 TRBV15 NA NA
CSAKINGGGTGELFF TGCAGTGCTAAAATAAACGGGGGTGGGACCGGGGAGCTGTTTTTT TRBJ2-2 TRBV20-1 NA few
CAISLGTDTQYF TGTGCCATCAGCTTGGGAACAGATACGCAGTATTTT TRBJ2-3 TRBV10-3 NA NA
CASSTHLGYTEAFF TGCGCCAGCAGTACCCATTTGGGGTACACTGAAGCTTTCTTT TRBJ1-1 TRBV5-1 NA NA
CASGTGTYEQYF TGTGCCAGCGGGACAGGGACATATGAGCAGTACTTC TRBJ2-7 TRBV6-5 TRBD1 NA
CASSPGREGGYTF TGTGCCAGCTCACCAGGGAGGGAAGGTGGCTACACCTTC TRBJ1-2 TRBV18 NA few
CSARDPTSGRALQYEQYF TGCAGTGCTAGAGACCCGACTAGCGGGAGAGCCCTTCAATACGAGCAGTACTTC TRBJ2-7 TRBV20-1 TRBD2 few
CASSPGTSGVHEQFF TGTGCCAGCTCACCCGGGACTAGCGGTGTCCATGAGCAGTTCTTC TRBJ2-1 TRBV18 TRBD2 few
CASSYGLTDPYEQYF TGTGCCAGCAGTTACGGGTTAACTGATCCCTACGAGCAGTACTTC TRBJ2-7 TRBV6-5 NA NA
CSARDGSSGPYNEQFF TGCAGTGCTAGAGATGGGAGCTCCGGCCCCTACAATGAGCAGTTCTTC TRBJ2-1 TRBV20-1 NA few
CASSLAGGQGTGDEQFF TGTGCCAGCAGCTTAGCGGGTGGGCAGGGGACCGGCGATGAGCAGTTCTTC TRBJ2-1 TRBV7-6 NA few
CSASPAGTGNQPQHF TGCAGTGCTTCCCCCGCGGGCACGGGCAATCAGCCCCAGCATTTT TRBJ1-5 TRBV20-1 NA many
CSASHGPRDTGELFF TGCAGTGCTAGTCACGGACCAAGGGACACCGGGGAGCTGTTTTTT TRBJ2-2 TRBV20-1 NA few
CSANPGGTNTGELFF TGCAGTGCTAACCCGGGGGGCACGAACACCGGGGAGCTGTTTTTT TRBJ2-2 TRBV20-1 NA few
CSAGDRGYGYTF TGCAGTGCGGGGGACAGGGGTTACGGCTACACCTTC TRBJ1-2 TRBV20-1 TRBD1 few
CASSQGGYGRTDTQYF TGCGCCAGCAGCCAAGGGGGGTATGGAAGGACAGATACGCAGTATTTT TRBJ2-3 TRBV4-3 NA few
CSVGTRGTQETQYF TGCAGCGTTGGGACGAGGGGAACTCAAGAGACCCAGTACTTC TRBJ2-5 TRBV29-1 NA few
CASSHRDTDTQYF TGCGCCAGCAGCCACCGGGACACAGATACGCAGTATTTT TRBJ2-3 TRBV4-3 NA few
CASSTRRSGANVLTF TGTGCCAGTAGTACCCGAAGATCTGGGGCCAACGTCCTGACTTTC TRBJ2-6 TRBV19 NA NA
CASSLLGMGNQPQHF TGCGCCAGCAGCTTGTTAGGGATGGGGAATCAGCCCCAGCATTTT TRBJ1-5 TRBV5-1 NA few
CATSTGQYTGELFF TGTGCCACCAGCACTGGACAGTACACCGGGGAGCTGTTTTTT TRBJ2-2 TRBV15 NA few
CAISEGLAGGTGELFF TGTGCCATCAGTGAGGGACTAGCGGGAGGCACCGGGGAGCTGTTTTTT TRBJ2-2 TRBV10-3 TRBD2 NA
CASSPGTGGMDEQFF TGCGCCAGCAGCCCGGGGACAGGGGGGATGGATGAGCAGTTCTTC TRBJ2-1 TRBV5-1 TRBD1 NA
CATSDSGTSSSDTQYF TGTGCCACCAGTGATTCCGGGACTAGCTCGTCAGATACGCAGTATTTT TRBJ2-3 TRBV24-1 TRBD2 few
CASSPQGAVNTEAFF TGTGCCAGCAGCCCACAGGGGGCGGTCAACACTGAAGCTTTCTTT TRBJ1-1 TRBV7-2 TRBD1 many